This TCR beta chain was sequenced in a study of blood T cell repertoires in COVID-19. The wider study: Sites in the United States, Italy and Spain provided acute and convalescent COVID-19 samples. From T cells, B-cell-depleted T cells, or PBMCs came the material, which was cDNA or gDNA.

TCRdb's table, derived via immunoSEQ multiplex PCR, lists solely in-frame clones and lacks some. The table records fewer than 150,000 clones, approximately 88% of them present only once. V was clipped by 1 base and J by 7 bases, with 13 bases between them. The CDR3 is made up of 14 amino acids. Germline V gives CDR1 LGHDT, CDR2 YNNKEL (reference sequence). Sequencing was performed on peripheral blood. The rearrangement links TRBV3-1 (or the pseudogene TRBV3-2) to TRBJ1-1; D is unresolved. The receptor comes from a human donor in a cohort sampled during active COVID-19. CDR3 DNA: TGTGCCAGCAGCCAAGTCGGGGTCGTAGATGAAGCTTTCTTT. Its protein product is CASSQVGVVDEAFF.